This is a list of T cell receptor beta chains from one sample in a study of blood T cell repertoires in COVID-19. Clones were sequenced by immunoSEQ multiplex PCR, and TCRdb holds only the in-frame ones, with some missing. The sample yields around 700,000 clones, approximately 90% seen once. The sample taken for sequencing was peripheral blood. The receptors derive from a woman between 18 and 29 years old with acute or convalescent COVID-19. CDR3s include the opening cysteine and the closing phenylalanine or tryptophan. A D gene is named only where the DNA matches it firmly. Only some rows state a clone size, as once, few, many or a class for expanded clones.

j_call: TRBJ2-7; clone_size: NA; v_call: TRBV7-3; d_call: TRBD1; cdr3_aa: CASSPQTGASNEQYF; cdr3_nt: TGTGCCAGCAGCCCCCAAACAGGGGCTTCCAACGAGCAGTACTTC
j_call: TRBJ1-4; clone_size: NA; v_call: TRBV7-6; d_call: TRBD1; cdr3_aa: CASSLGQVEEKLFF; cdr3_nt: TGTGCCAGCAGCTTGGGACAGGTCGAGGAAAAACTGTTTTTT
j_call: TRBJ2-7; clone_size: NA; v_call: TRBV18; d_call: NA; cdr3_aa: CASSPATGLRLDEQYF; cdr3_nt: TGTGCCAGCTCACCGGCAACAGGGCTCCGGCTGGACGAGCAGTACTTC
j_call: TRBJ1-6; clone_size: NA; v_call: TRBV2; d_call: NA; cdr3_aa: CASSDSGPLHF; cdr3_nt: TGTGCCAGCAGTGATAGTGGACCCCTCCACTTT
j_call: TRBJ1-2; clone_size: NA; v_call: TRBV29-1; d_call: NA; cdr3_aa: CSVTEQGTYGYTF; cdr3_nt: TGCAGCGTGACCGAACAGGGAACCTATGGCTACACCTTC
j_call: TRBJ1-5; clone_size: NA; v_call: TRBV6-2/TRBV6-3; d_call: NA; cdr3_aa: CASSWTGGQPQHF; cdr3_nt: TGTGCCAGCAGTTGGACGGGGGGTCAGCCCCAGCATTTT
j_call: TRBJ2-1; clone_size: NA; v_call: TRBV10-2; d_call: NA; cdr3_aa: CASAKTNSYNEQFF; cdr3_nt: TGCGCCAGCGCGAAGACTAACTCCTACAATGAGCAGTTCTTC
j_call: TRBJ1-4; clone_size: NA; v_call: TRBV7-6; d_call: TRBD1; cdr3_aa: CASSSRGTGGTSNEKLFF; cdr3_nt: TGTGCCAGCAGTTCCCGCGGGACAGGGGGTACCTCTAATGAAAAACTGTTTTTT
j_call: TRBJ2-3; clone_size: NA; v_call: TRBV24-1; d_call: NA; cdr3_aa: CATSESGGTDTQYF; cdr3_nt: TGTGCCACCAGTGAGTCGGGTGGAACAGATACGCAGTATTTT
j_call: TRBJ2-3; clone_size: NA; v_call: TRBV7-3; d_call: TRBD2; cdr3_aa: CASSLKVASGGSSTQYF; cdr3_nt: TGTGCCAGCAGCTTAAAAGTCGCTAGCGGGGGAAGTTCTACGCAGTATTTT
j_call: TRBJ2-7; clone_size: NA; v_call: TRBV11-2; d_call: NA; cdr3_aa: CASSPTWSEYEQYF; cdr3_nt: TGTGCCAGCAGCCCGACCTGGAGTGAATACGAGCAGTACTTC
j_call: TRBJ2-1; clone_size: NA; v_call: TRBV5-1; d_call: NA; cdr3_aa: CASSLDGTRGEQFF; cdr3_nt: TGCGCCAGCAGCTTGGATGGGACAAGGGGTGAGCAGTTCTTC
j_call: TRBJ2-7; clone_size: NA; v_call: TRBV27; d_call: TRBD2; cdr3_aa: CASSFRRGSSYEQYF; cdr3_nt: TGTGCCAGCAGTTTCCGGCGGGGGAGCTCCTACGAGCAGTACTTC
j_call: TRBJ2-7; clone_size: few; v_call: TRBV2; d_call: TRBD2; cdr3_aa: CASRPRNRAGGSYEQYF; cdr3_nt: TGTGCCAGCCGACCCCGGAACCGGGCGGGGGGGTCCTACGAGCAGTACTTC
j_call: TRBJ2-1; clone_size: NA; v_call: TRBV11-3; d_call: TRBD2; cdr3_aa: CASSLGRGSGGGDEQFF; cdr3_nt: TGTGCCAGCAGCTTAGGACGAGGAAGCGGGGGCGGGGATGAGCAGTTCTTC
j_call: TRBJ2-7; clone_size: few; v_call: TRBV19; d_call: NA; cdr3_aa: CASSIDDGGYEQYF; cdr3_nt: TGTGCCAGTAGTATAGATGACGGAGGCTACGAGCAGTACTTC
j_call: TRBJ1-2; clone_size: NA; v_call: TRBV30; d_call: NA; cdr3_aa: CAWSNARQTAYGYTF; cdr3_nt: TGTGCCTGGAGTAATGCCCGACAGACCGCATATGGCTACACCTTC
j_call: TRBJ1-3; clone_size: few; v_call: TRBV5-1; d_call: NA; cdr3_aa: CASSPTLGGPTSGNTIYF; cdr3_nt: TGCGCCAGCAGCCCAACACTCGGAGGGCCCACCTCTGGAAACACCATATATTTT
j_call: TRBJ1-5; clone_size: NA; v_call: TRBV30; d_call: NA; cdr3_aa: CAWNVGPNQPQHF; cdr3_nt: TGTGCCTGGAATGTGGGCCCCAATCAGCCCCAGCATTTT
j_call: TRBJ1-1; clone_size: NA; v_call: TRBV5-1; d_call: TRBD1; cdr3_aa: CASSGRPQGGTEAFF; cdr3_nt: TGCGCCAGCAGCGGTCGGCCCCAGGGGGGCACTGAAGCTTTCTTT
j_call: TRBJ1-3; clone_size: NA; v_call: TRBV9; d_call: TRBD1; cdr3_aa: CASSGPGTGNTIYF; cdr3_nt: TGTGCCAGCAGCGGCCCCGGGACAGGGAACACCATATATTTT
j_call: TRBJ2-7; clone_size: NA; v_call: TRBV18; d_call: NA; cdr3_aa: CASGPPGKFYEQYF; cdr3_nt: TGTGCCAGCGGCCCTCCAGGGAAATTCTACGAGCAGTACTTC
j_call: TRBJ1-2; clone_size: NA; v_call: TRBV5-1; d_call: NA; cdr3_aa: CASSLVAGGSGYTF; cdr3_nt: TGCGCCAGCAGCTTGGTGGCGGGAGGTAGTGGCTACACCTTC
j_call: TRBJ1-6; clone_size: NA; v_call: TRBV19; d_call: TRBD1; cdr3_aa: CASSTGGRNSPLHF; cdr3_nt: TGTGCCAGTAGTACAGGGGGCAGGAATTCACCCCTCCACTTT
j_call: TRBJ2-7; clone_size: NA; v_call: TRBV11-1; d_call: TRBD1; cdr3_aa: CASSNYRGRYEQYF; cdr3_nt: TGTGCCAGCAGCAACTACAGGGGGAGATACGAGCAGTACTTC
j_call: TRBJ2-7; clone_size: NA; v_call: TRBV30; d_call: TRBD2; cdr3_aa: CAWAWGGSYEQYF; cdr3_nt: TGTGCCTGGGCTTGGGGGGGCTCCTACGAGCAGTACTTC
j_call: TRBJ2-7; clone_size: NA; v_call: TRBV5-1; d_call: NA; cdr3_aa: CASSLGGVSYEQYF; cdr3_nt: TGCGCCAGCAGCTTGGGAGGAGTCTCCTACGAGCAGTACTTC
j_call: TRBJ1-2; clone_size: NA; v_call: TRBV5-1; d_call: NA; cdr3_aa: CASSVTDTLYGYTF; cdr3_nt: TGCGCCAGCAGCGTGACAGATACGCTCTATGGCTACACCTTC
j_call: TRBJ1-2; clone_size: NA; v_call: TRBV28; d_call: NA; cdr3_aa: CASSPRFRGYGYTF; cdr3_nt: TGTGCCAGCAGTCCCAGGTTCAGGGGCTATGGCTACACCTTC
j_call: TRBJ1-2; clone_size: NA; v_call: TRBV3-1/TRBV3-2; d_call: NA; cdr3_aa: CASTPGGTYGYTF; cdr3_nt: TGTGCCAGCACCCCCGGAGGGACCTATGGCTACACCTTC
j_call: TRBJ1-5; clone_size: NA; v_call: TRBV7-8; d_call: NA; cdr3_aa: CASSLVRGPRWYQPQHF; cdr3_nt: TGTGCCAGCAGCTTGGTCAGGGGCCCACGGTGGTATCAGCCCCAGCATTTT
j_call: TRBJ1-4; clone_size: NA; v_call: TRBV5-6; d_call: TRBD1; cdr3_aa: CASNDRGREKLFF; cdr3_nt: TGTGCCAGCAACGACAGGGGACGAGAAAAACTGTTTTTT
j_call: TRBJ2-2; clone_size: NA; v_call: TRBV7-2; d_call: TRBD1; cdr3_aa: CASSQGASNTGELFF; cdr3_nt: TGTGCCAGCAGCCAGGGGGCCTCGAACACCGGGGAGCTGTTTTTT
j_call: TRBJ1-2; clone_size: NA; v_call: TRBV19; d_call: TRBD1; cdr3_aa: CASSIGGGDRPRNYGYTF; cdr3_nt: TGTGCCAGTAGTATAGGAGGAGGGGACAGACCTCGTAACTATGGCTACACCTTC
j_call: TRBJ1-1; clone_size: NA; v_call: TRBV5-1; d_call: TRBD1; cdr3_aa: CASSFHGTGATTEAFF; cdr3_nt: TGCGCCAGCAGCTTCCACGGGACAGGGGCAACCACTGAAGCTTTCTTT
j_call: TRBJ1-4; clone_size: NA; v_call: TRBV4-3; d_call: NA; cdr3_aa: CASSPLAATNEKLFF; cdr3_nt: TGCGCCAGCAGCCCCCTTGCCGCGACTAATGAAAAACTGTTTTTT
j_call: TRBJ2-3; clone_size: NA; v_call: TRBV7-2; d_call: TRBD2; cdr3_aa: CASSSVAGGLSRADTQYF; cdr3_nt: TGTGCCAGCAGCTCCGTCGCGGGGGGGCTCAGTCGCGCAGATACGCAGTATTTT
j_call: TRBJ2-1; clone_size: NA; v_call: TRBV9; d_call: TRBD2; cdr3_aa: CASSVGGGLAYNEQFF; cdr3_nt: TGTGCCAGCAGCGTAGGCGGGGGGCTCGCCTACAATGAGCAGTTCTTC
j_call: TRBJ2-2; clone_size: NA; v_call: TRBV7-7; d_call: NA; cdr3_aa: CASSQDGDLNTGELFF; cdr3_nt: TGTGCCAGCAGCCAAGATGGGGACTTGAACACCGGGGAGCTGTTTTTT
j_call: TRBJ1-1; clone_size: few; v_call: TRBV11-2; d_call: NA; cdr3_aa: CASSRGVGAEAFF; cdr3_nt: TGTGCCAGCAGCCGGGGGGTCGGGGCTGAAGCTTTCTTT
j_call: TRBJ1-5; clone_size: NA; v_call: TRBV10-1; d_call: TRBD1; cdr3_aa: CASSRGPGQGATLGNQPQHF; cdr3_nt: TGCGCCAGCAGTCGCGGTCCGGGACAGGGGGCGACGCTGGGCAATCAGCCCCAGCATTTT
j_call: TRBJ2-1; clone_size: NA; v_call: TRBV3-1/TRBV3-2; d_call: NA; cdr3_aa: CASSHSYNEQFF; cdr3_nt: TGTGCCAGCAGCCATTCTTACAATGAGCAGTTCTTC
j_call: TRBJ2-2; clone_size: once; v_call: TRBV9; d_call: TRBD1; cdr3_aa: CASSTDPTGAAGELFF; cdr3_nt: TGTGCCAGCAGTACAGACCCGACAGGGGCGGCGGGGGAGCTGTTTTTT
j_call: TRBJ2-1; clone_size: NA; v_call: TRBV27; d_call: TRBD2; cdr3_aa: CASQGGTNDQFF; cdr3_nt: TGTGCCAGCCAGGGAGGGACGAATGACCAGTTCTTC
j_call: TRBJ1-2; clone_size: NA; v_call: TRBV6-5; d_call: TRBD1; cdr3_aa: CASPGGSGYTF; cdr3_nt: TGTGCCAGCCCAGGGGGCTCTGGCTACACCTTC
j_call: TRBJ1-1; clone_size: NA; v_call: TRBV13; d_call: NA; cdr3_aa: CASSLGDQGGSTEAFF; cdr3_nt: TGTGCCAGCAGCTTAGGCGACCAAGGAGGAAGCACTGAAGCTTTCTTT
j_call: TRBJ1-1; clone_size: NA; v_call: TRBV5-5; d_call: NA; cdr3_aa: CASSLGGGETEAFF; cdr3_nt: TGTGCCAGCAGCTTAGGTGGGGGGGAAACTGAAGCTTTCTTT
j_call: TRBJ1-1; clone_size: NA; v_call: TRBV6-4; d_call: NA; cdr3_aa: CASSREENTEAFF; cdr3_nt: TGTGCCAGCAGTCGGGAGGAGAACACTGAAGCTTTCTTT
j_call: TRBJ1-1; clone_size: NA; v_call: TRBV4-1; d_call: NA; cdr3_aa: CASSPTPGGSEAFF; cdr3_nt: TGCGCCAGCAGCCCCACTCCTGGGGGGTCTGAAGCTTTCTTT
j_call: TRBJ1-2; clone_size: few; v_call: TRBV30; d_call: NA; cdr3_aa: CAWSWHREGYTF; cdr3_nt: TGTGCCTGGAGTTGGCACAGGGAGGGCTACACCTTC
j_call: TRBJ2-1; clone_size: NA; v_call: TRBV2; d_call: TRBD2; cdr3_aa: CASATSGELKQFF; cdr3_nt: TGTGCCAGCGCGACTAGCGGGGAACTTAAGCAGTTCTTC